This record covers a single T cell receptor beta chain. The antigen is undetermined. This table comes from immunoSEQ multiplex PCR, and its TCRdb copy is limited to in-frame clones, with some not included. This sample has 99,000 or so clones, with approximately 92% found just once. The ends lost 5 bases at V and 7 bases at J; junction bases unmatched: 10. Germline CDR1 and CDR2: MNHEY and SMNVEV (reference sequence). This CDR3 contains 15 residues. The data derive from a study of T cell responses to AZD1222 COVID-19 vaccine. Points from the study as a whole: With dominance at 160-218 and 743-854, vaccine-associated CD4 TCRs spanned spike. Among those given AZD1222, only 6 or 7 were seropositive at baseline. Without day 14 samples, only post-peak T cell repertoires were studied. Donors in the cohort were predominantly white British and more often female, and clonal diversity was possibly underestimated.

The rearrangement uses TRBV27 and TRBJ1-2, with TRBD1 matching 10 bases. The sequencing used peripheral blood, collected 28 days after the second AZD1222 dose. This clonotype originated in an adult who received the AZD1222 COVID-19 vaccine. DNA of the CDR3: TGTGCCAGCAGTGCCCCCGGGACAGGGGTCGTTGGCTACACCTTC. Amino acid sequence: CASSAPGTGVVGYTF.